These 18 T cell receptor beta chains came from one sample sequenced in a study of blood T cells in healthy people across ages. It was with a sample-barcoded 5' primer and a J-beta primer mix that a second PCR of roughly 6 to 12 cycles was run. In TCRdb, the 5' RACE reads were re-called with MiXCR into one record per CDR3 protein. Among around 750,000 distinct CDR3 sequences listed, 40% to 65% were seen once. The sample consisted of blood. Receptors were obtained from a man older than 75 in good health.

V and J are TRBV24-1 and TRBJ2-5; 8 bases are a match to TRBD1. The CDR3 is 15 amino acids. V was clipped by 0 bases and J by 5 bases; unmatched bases: 4. Germline V gene lookup returns CDR1 KGHDR and CDR2 SFDVKD. The CDR3 DNA reads TGTGCCACCAGTGATTTGCACAGGGGGGAGGAGACCCAGTACTTC. As protein: CATSDLHRGEETQYF.

The V and J genes are TRBV27 and TRBJ2-1; TRBD1 matches 11 bases. The CDR3 extends over 17 amino acids. The V segment lost 1 base and the J segment 6 bases; nucleotides outside the gene matches: 8. Germline V gene sequence: CDR1 MNHEY, CDR2 SMNVEV (reference sequence). CDR3 in DNA: TGTGCCAGCAGTTTATGGTCGGGACAGGGGGGAGCCAATGAGCAGTTCTTC. Amino acid sequence: CASSLWSGQGGANEQFF.

This rearrangement joins TRBV11-3 to TRBJ2-1; 8 bases are a match to TRBD2. The CDR3 loop spans 15 amino acids. The junction had 4 bases not matched to a gene; V was cut back by 2 bases and J by 4 bases. Germline CDR1 and CDR2: SGHNT and YENEEA. CDR3 bases: TGTGCCAGCAGCTTAAAACTAGCGGATTACAATGAGCAGTTCTTC. It yields the protein CASSLKLADYNEQFF.

The rearrangement links TRBV20-1 to TRBJ2-3, with 15 nucleotides matching TRBD2. Looked up from germline, CDR1 is DFQATT and CDR2 is SNEGSKA (reference sequence). This CDR3 comprises 15 residues. After removal of 3 bases from V and 14 bases from J, the junction contained 12 bases not matched to a gene. The CDR3 sequence: CSARPGLAGGIGAYF. DNA for the CDR3: TGCAGTGCTAGGCCGGGACTAGCGGGAGGAATTGGCGCGTATTTT.

Comments on this clonotype: A junction end diverges from the germline sequence, so it may reflect a read error. The V and J genes are TRBV20-1 and TRBJ2-5; 15 bases agree with TRBD2. The DNA matches TRBJ2-7 better at its end, which makes the J call doubtful. CDR1 and CDR2 (germline): DFQATT, SNEGSKA (reference sequence). CDR3 size: 19 residues. The CDR3 DNA reads as TGCAGTGCTAGACCCCCCGGGACTAGCGGGAGGTTTATCTCCCACGAGCAGTACTTC. Its translation: CSARPPGTSGRFISHEQYF.

The rearrangement joins TRBV10-3 to TRBJ1-4; TRBD1 matches at 7 bases. Germline V gene data show CDR1 as ENHRY and CDR2 as SYGVKD. Trimming removed 4 bases from V and 1 base from J; junction bases left unmatched: 15. This CDR3 has 19 residues. CDR3 coding DNA: TGTGCCATCAGTGTGGGATTTGGGACAGCAGAAGTAACTAATGAAAAACTGTTTTTT. This encodes CAISVGFGTAEVTNEKLFF.

This clonotype was seen a single time. V gene TRBV12-3 or TRBV12-4 combines with J gene TRBJ2-7, with D possibly matching TRBD2 (6 bases). This CDR3 is 14 amino acids long. V dropped 2 bases and J dropped 10 bases, with 18 bases sitting between them. CDR3 nucleotides: TGTGCCAGCAGTTTATCCGGGAGTACTAGCCTTCAGTACTTC. Protein product: CASSLSGSTSLQYF.

This chain uses TRBV7-2 with TRBJ2-3; TRBD2 agrees at 15 bases. The CDR3 covers 19 residues. Germline V gives CDR1 SGHTA, CDR2 FQGNSA. V gave up 5 bases and J gave up 14 bases; unmatched junction bases: 23. This CDR3 reads CASSRLRTSGRARHRDAYF. The CDR3 coding sequence is TGTGCCAGCAGCCGTTTGAGGACTAGCGGGAGGGCCCGGCACAGAGACGCGTATTTT.

The CDR3 sequence: CATRDRGNGEQFF. The CDR3 region has the DNA TGTGCCACCAGAGACAGGGGTAATGGTGAGCAGTTCTTC. This rearrangement joins TRBV24-1 to TRBJ2-1, with 8 bases that match TRBD1. The CDR3 extends over 13 amino acids. V lost 7 bases and J lost 9; bases outside the gene matches: 7. Germline V gene sequence: CDR1 KGHDR, CDR2 SFDVKD.

Only a few counts were recorded for this clonotype. The rearrangement uses TRBV5-1 and TRBJ1-4; 7 bases are shared with TRBD1. Looked up from germline, CDR1 is SGHRS and CDR2 is YFSETQ. CDR3 length: 15 residues. V gave up 7 bases and J gave up 6 bases; unmatched junction bases: 12. The CDR3 nucleotides read TGCGCCAGCGGATCCCAGGGGGTGGCTGATGAAAAACTGTTTTTT. Encoded protein: CASGSQGVADEKLFF.

V usage is TRBV27 and J usage is TRBJ1-6; D gene ambiguous. The V and J ends lost 4 bases and 7 bases respectively, with 17 bases between them. Germline values: CDR1 MNHEY, CDR2 SMNVEV (reference sequence). CDR3 length: 16 residues. CDR3 DNA sequence: TGTGCCAGCAGTTCGTGGGGAACACAAGGCAATTCACCCCTCCACTTT. Its protein product is CASSSWGTQGNSPLHF.

V is TRBV7-2 and J is TRBJ2-1, with 10 positions matching TRBD1. The CDR3 spans 12 residues. Trimming took 3 bases from V and 15 from J; bases not matched to a gene: 5. The V gene's germline CDR1 is SGHTA and CDR2 FQGNSA. In DNA, the CDR3 is TGTGCCAGCAGCTTCCGGGACAGGGGTGGGTTCTTC. It encodes CASSFRDRGGFF.

In this sample, this clonotype turned up a few times. The V call is TRBV11-1, the J call TRBJ2-7; 9 bases are shared with TRBD1. Germline trimming cut 5 bases from V and 0 bases from J; bases unmatched to any gene: 5. The CDR3 totals 15 residues. Germline V gene lookup returns CDR1 SGHAT and CDR2 FQDESV (reference sequence). As DNA, the CDR3 is TGTGCCAGCAGCGTCGGGACAGGGCGCTCCTACGAGCAGTACTTC. This translates into CASSVGTGRSYEQYF.

V gene TRBV18 combines with J gene TRBJ2-3; 7 positions agree with TRBD1. V was clipped by 3 bases and J by 1 base; unmatched bases: 7. Germline lookup yields CDR1 KGHSH and CDR2 LQKENI. This CDR3 has 16 amino acids. The DNA of the CDR3 is TGTGCCAGCTCACCTACCGGGACAGCGGGCACAGATACGCAGTATTTT. It codes for CASSPTGTAGTDTQYF. Drawing the rest from reference TRBV18 and TRBJ2-3, the complete variable domain is NAGVMQNPRHLVRRRGQEARLRCSPMKGHSHVYWYRQLPEEGLKFMVYLQKENIIDESGMPKERFSAEFPKEGPSILRIQQVVRGDSAAYFCASSPTGTAGTDTQYFGPGTRLTVL.

V is TRBV7-9 and J is TRBJ2-7; D gene uncertain. This CDR3 is 15 amino acids long. The V end was cut by 5 bases, the J end by 0 bases, with 14 bases between. Germline CDR1 SEHNR, CDR2 FQNEAQ (reference sequence). CDR3 DNA sequence: TGTGCCAGCAGCCCATCCGAGGTATACTCCTACGAGCAGTACTTC. Its translation: CASSPSEVYSYEQYF.

This clonotype occurred a few times. The rearrangement uses TRBV7-8 and TRBJ2-3, with D possibly matching TRBD1 (5 bases). The CDR3 totals 15 residues. Trimming removed 7 bases from V and 3 bases from J, with 17 bases in between. In germline, CDR1 is SGHVS, CDR2 FQNEAQ. CDR3 sequence reads: CASTPWGLGTDTQYF. CDR3 in DNA: TGTGCCAGCACCCCCTGGGGCCTCGGGACAGATACGCAGTATTTT.

This clonotype turned up a few times. The chain uses TRBV28 and TRBJ2-7; TRBD1 matches at 9 bases. CDR3 size: 12 residues. The junction had 6 bases not matched to a gene; V was cut back by 8 bases and J by 7 bases. Germline loops: CDR1 MDHEN, CDR2 SYDVKM. CDR3 nucleotides: TGTGCCAGCTCCCGCGGACAGGGGGAGCAGTACTTC. It yields the protein CASSRGQGEQYF.

As for this clonotype: One junction end does not reproduce the germline sequence, and a read error may be involved. The chain links TRBV6-4 to TRBJ2-4; D is unclear. The germline gives CDR1 MRHNA, CDR2 SNTAGT. CDR3 length: 15 residues. CDR3 sequence reads: CVSSDLIPYKNIQYF. In DNA form, the CDR3 reads TGTGTCAGCAGTGACCTCATTCCCTACAAAAACATTCAGTACTTC.